This TCR beta chain was recovered during a study of blood T cell dynamics during melanoma immunotherapy (dated by TCRdb to 2019 to 2021). For the wider study: All patients had metastatic melanoma and were given first-line pembrolizumab or nivolumab plus ipilimumab as standard of care in the United Kingdom. To find early correlates of response, peripheral T cell receptor repertoires were profiled in metastatic melanoma patients before and after one cycle of checkpoint inhibitor therapy. A training cohort was formed from consecutive patients, and a further independent group of patients from the same centre was pooled into an external validation set. General study outcomes and caveats: The study could not determine whether the T cell clones driving repertoire changes were melanoma-specific or reflected general immune activation. A bifurcated reorganization of the PBMC repertoire at W3, with increased clonality or increased diversity, was observed in patients who later achieved disease control, unlike in progressors. The relatively small sample size was acknowledged as a potential limitation on generalization of the results.

Reading the label with the study, this specimen's time point is: week 3, after first cycle of checkpoint inhibitor. Blood samples were taken before treatment (T0) and at week 3 (W3), following the first cycle of checkpoint blockade. Except for a couple of patients with rapid clinical progression, response was assessed 12 weeks after the first infusion by RECIST 1.1; disease control meant complete response, partial response or stable disease. Any patient who had received prior systemic cancer treatment, was on concomitant immunosuppressant therapy or had synchronous other active malignancies was excluded. To track both circulating cells and T cell turnover, TCR beta was sequenced from bulk PBMC as well as from plasma cell-free DNA. PBMC were isolated from blood with Lymphoprep and SepMate tubes, followed by red cell lysis. QIAamp DNA Blood Mini kits were used to extract DNA from both PBMC and sorted T cell subsets.

Every bulk PBMC sample had a fixed 350 ng of DNA loaded. Following the manufacturer instructions, the immunoSEQ TCRb Assay kit was used to amplify TCR beta CDR3 sequences from genomic DNA. The KAPA Library Quantification Kit for Illumina platforms was used to quantify pooled libraries by qPCR. Pooled libraries were clustered at roughly 0.55-1.2 pM and sequenced on an Illumina NextSeq 500. Per the original workflow: TCR data were analyzed using immunoSEQ ANALYZER and the R LymphoSeq package. A rearrangement efficiency score was calculated as productive divided by the sum of productive and non-productive CDR3 sequences. Clonality was measured with the Gini coefficient and diversity with the Renyi index at alpha=1, and both measures were compared pairwise between timepoints within each patient. Clonal relatedness, based on an edit distance of 3, and repertoire similarity, based on the Bhattacharyya coefficient, were both computed in LymphoSeq. To classify response, a linear discriminant analysis based on week-3 changes in clonality and diversity was built with the R MASS and caret packages. TCRdb's version of the immuneACCESS table is confined to in-frame rearrangements and falls short of the full clone set. An unresolved V gene accounts for under half of the shortfall where checked; the remainder is of unknown origin. V, J and clone size are taken as reported in that table, and D and trimming were inferred from the DNA itself. A total of roughly 8,900 clones appear in this sample, roughly nine tenths of them only once. The ten largest clones represent approximately 6.3% of the sample.

Cut back by 0 bases and 0 bases, the V and J ends lie 12 bases apart. Counted from cysteine to phenylalanine, this CDR3 has 16 amino acids. Only CDR3 DNA remains: 48 bases, in frame from the first base. The germline V gene yields SGHRS for CDR1 and YFSETQ for CDR2. This clone showed up just a few times. Its antigen target is currently unknown. Qualities for individual bases were not recorded, and no much larger clone is one base off. Sequences were derived from blood, sampled from a patient treated with checkpoint blockade. Recombination linked TRBV5-1 to TRBJ1-1, with the D gene too uncertain to name. This receptor was identified in a human donor with melanoma. The DNA sequence follows: TGCGCCAGCAGCTTGGCCTTTGTCAGCCTGAACACTGAAGCTTTCTTT. The resulting protein is CASSLAFVSLNTEAFF.